This T cell receptor (beta chain) appears in the sequencing data of a study of blood T cell repertoires in COVID-19. Study-wide context: Specimens from acute and convalescent COVID-19 originated in the United States, Italy and Spain. From T cells, B-cell-depleted T cells, or PBMCs came the material, which was cDNA or gDNA.

Original handling: Amplification of reference gene primers provided the estimated nucleated cell counts. Some clones are missing from TCRdb's copy, which holds only in-frame ones; the method was immunoSEQ multiplex PCR. Clonal size and the V and J genes are those of that table, whereas D and trimming came from the DNA. The data show 150,000 to 200,000 clones, around four fifths seen once. This clonotype was sampled from a man in his sixties with COVID-19, enrolled during active disease. The sequencing input was peripheral blood.

This CDR3 reads CASTPDGTRGINEQFF. The CDR3 region has the DNA TGTGCCAGCACCCCTGATGGGACTAGAGGGATAAATGAGCAGTTCTTC. The chain employs TRBV6-4 and TRBJ2-1, with 8 positions matching TRBD2. Unmatched junction bases numbered 15, after V lost 7 bases and J lost 7 bases. This CDR3 is built from 16 residues. Germline CDR1 is MRHNA and CDR2 is SNTAGT.